These 14 T cell receptor beta chains were sequenced from one sample in a study of CD4 T cells in relation to SARS-CoV-2 and coronaviruses. These receptors are not linked to any known antigen. The table came from immunoSEQ multiplex PCR; TCRdb's copy has only in-frame clones and leaves some out. Among approximately 20,000 clones, 70% to 90% were seen once, and the ten largest hold around 10%. Unexposed donor CD4+ T cells date from about 2011-2018, before the COVID-19 pandemic. After nine to ten days of culture, CD4+ T cells were isolated. The sample consisted of CD4+ T cells from PBMCs, cultured in vitro. The receptors shown here come from a human donor in good health.

Only one count was recorded for this clone. V and J are TRBV18 and TRBJ1-2; 7 bases are shared with TRBD1. Germline V gene sequence: CDR1 KGHSH, CDR2 LQKENI. The CDR3 totals 15 residues. With V trimmed by 2 bases and J by 11 bases, 14 bases remained unmatched. The CDR3 nucleotides read TGTGCCAGCTCACCATTCATTGAGGGGGCCGCACCTTACACCTTC. This translates into CASSPFIEGAAPYTF.

Remarks on this clone: The junction does not match germline at one end; this may be a read error. The chain employs TRBV6-1 and TRBJ2-7, with no clear D. The CDR3 spans 13 residues. The V gene's germline CDR1 is MNHNS and CDR2 SASEGT. This CDR3 is CASREGKSYEQYF. The CDR3 DNA reads TGTGCCAGCAGGGAAGGGAAATCCTACGAGCAGTACTTC.

The genes are TRBV6-5 and TRBJ2-7; a possible D gene is TRBD2 (6 bases). This CDR3 has 12 amino acids. The germline V gene encodes CDR1 MNHEY and CDR2 SVGAGI. Trimming stripped 8 bases from V and 5 bases from J, with 13 bases between. CDR3 region: CASGGWGNEQYF. DNA of the CDR3: TGTGCCAGCGGGGGGTGGGGGAACGAGCAGTACTTC.

The J gene is TRBJ2-2, the V gene TRBV18; D gene unclear. Trimming took off 4 bases at V and 1 base at J, with 4 bases between the two ends. CDR3 length: 13 amino acids. In germline, CDR1 is KGHSH, CDR2 LQKENI. The CDR3 coding sequence is TGTGCCAGCTCACGTCAGAACACCGGGGAGCTGTTTTTT. Translation gives CASSRQNTGELFF. The whole variable domain, remainder taken from reference TRBV18 and TRBJ2-2, is NAGVMQNPRHLVRRRGQEARLRCSPMKGHSHVYWYRQLPEEGLKFMVYLQKENIIDESGMPKERFSAEFPKEGPSILRIQQVVRGDSAAYFCASSRQNTGELFFGEGSRLTVL.

The chain links TRBV19 to TRBJ2-7; D may be TRBD1 or TRBD2 (5 bases each). Germline lookup yields CDR1 LNHDA and CDR2 SQIVND (reference sequence). This CDR3 has 14 residues. V shed 3 bases and J shed 1 base, with 10 bases lying between them. The CDR3 DNA follows: TGTGCCAGTAGTATGAGGGGCCTTTCCTACGAGCAGTACTTC. As protein: CASSMRGLSYEQYF.

V and J are TRBV2 and TRBJ2-3; perhaps TRBD2 as D (5 bases). The CDR3 length is 14 residues. Trimming took 6 bases from V and 3 from J, leaving 13 bases between them. CDR1 is SNHLY and CDR2 is FYNNEI in the germline V gene. This CDR3 reads CASRREPGTDTQYF. The CDR3 nucleotides are TGTGCCAGCAGGAGGGAGCCGGGAACAGATACGCAGTATTTT.

The rearrangement links TRBV7-2 to TRBJ1-2; a weak D match, TRBD1 (5 bases). This CDR3 contains 14 residues. The V and J ends lost 1 base and 8 bases respectively, with 14 bases between them. The germline V gene has CDR1 SGHTA and CDR2 FQGNSA. The CDR3 DNA follows: TGTGCCAGCAGCTTAGTTGCCGCAGGGAAGGGCTACACCTTC. Amino acids: CASSLVAAGKGYTF.

The rearrangement uses TRBV9 and TRBJ1-1, with D possibly TRBD1 on 6 matching bases. This CDR3 comprises 17 residues. Germline V CDR1 and CDR2: SGDLS, YYNGEE. Trimming stripped 0 bases from V and 1 base from J, with 16 bases between. DNA for the CDR3: TGTGCCAGCAGCGTAGAAGAGGGGGGAGGTTCGAACACTGAAGCTTTCTTT. Its protein product is CASSVEEGGGSNTEAFF. Full variable domain (outside the CDR3, taken from reference TRBV9 and TRBJ1-1): DSGVTQTPKHLITATGQRVTLRCSPRSGDLSVYWYQQSLDQGLQFLIQYYNGEERAKGNILERFSAQQFPDLHSELNLSSLELGDSALYFCASSVEEGGGSNTEAFFGQGTRLTVV.

V and J are TRBV28 and TRBJ1-2, with TRBD1 identical over 7 bases. Per germline, CDR1 MDHEN and CDR2 SYDVKM. The CDR3 loop spans 15 amino acids. Trimming removed 6 bases from V and 5 bases from J; junction bases left unmatched: 12. CDR3 DNA: TGTGCCAGCAGGTACGAGGACAGGCGGTGGTATGGCTACACCTTC. Translation: CASRYEDRRWYGYTF.

The chain links TRBV11-3 to TRBJ2-5; D uncertain. Trimming shortened V by 0 bases and J by 5 bases, and 4 bases separated the two germline ends. From germline, CDR1 is SGHNT and CDR2 YENEEA. The CDR3 spans 12 residues. CDR3 nucleotides: TGTGCCAGCAGCTTAGATAGCGAGACCCAGTACTTC. It translates to CASSLDSETQYF.

In regard to this clone: A read error may produce the germline difference seen at one junction end. The chain recombines TRBV7-7 with TRBJ2-5; D might be TRBD1 (6 bases). The germline CDR1 and CDR2 sequences are SSHAT and FNYEAQ (reference sequence). This CDR3 region has 14 residues. CDR3 sequence (DNA): TGTGCTAGCAGCTTGGGGGCTACTGGGGAGACCCAGTACTTC. Translating it yields CASSLGATGETQYF.

The chain has TRBV3-1 (or the pseudogene TRBV3-2) and TRBJ1-2; perhaps TRBD1 as D (5 bases). The CDR3 contains 14 residues. Germline CDR1 and CDR2: LGHDT and YNNKEL (reference sequence). V was shortened by 7 bases and J by 6 bases, with 18 bases between the two germline ends. The DNA of the CDR3 is TGTGCCAGCAACTTCCGGGGCAGGGAGGATGGCTACACCTTC. As protein: CASNFRGREDGYTF.

In its sample, this clone was seen once. The CDR3 sequence: CASNQGGSPLHF. The CDR3 DNA follows: TGTGCCAGCAATCAAGGTGGCTCACCCCTCCACTTT. The rearrangement links TRBV12-3 or TRBV12-4 to TRBJ1-6, with D unresolved. Trimming took 7 bases from V and 10 from J, leaving 11 bases between them. The CDR3 sequence is 12 residues long.

The rearrangement uses TRBV2 and TRBJ1-5, with 8 bases that match TRBD1. The CDR3 consists of 14 residues. With 2 bases clipped from V and 6 bases from J, the junction kept 3 bases outside the gene matches. Germline CDR1 SNHLY, CDR2 FYNNEI. The CDR3 bases are TGTGCCAGCAGTGAACAACAGGGGGGTCAGCCCCAGCATTTT. Translating gives CASSEQQGGQPQHF.